The 20 T cell receptor beta chains below all came from one sample that was sequenced in a study of blood T cell repertoires in COVID-19. Profiled with immunoSEQ multiplex PCR; TCRdb holds only in-frame clones, not every one. Of about 150,000 clones listed, 88% are singletons. Sequencing input: PBMCs or T cells enriched from blood (not recorded which). Receptor source: a woman aged 45-60 years who had recovered from COVID-19.

The gene calls are TRBV10-3 and TRBJ2-3; 7 bases match TRBD2. V was pared by 3 bases and J by 5 bases, with 11 bases of the junction left unmatched. There are 16 residues in the CDR3. CDR1 is ENHRY, CDR2 SYGVKD, per germline. DNA of the CDR3: TGTGCCATCAGTGATCCAGCGGGGTTTATGGGAGATACGCAGTATTTT. It codes for CAISDPAGFMGDTQYF.

The chain has TRBV7-3 and TRBJ1-1, with 9 nucleotides matching TRBD1. CDR3 length equals 16 residues. Trimming at V came to 5 bases and at J to 0 bases, leaving 7 bases not matched to a gene. Looked up from germline, CDR1 is SGHTA and CDR2 is FQGTGA. CDR3 coding DNA: TGTGCCAGCAGCGCACAGGGGGCCAGGGTGAACACTGAAGCTTTCTTT. Translating it yields CASSAQGARVNTEAFF. The variable domain in full, with the rest retrieved from reference TRBV7-3 and TRBJ1-1, is GAGVSQTPSNKVTEKGKYVELRCDPISGHTALYWYRQSLGQGPEFLIYFQGTGAADDSGLPNDRFFAVRPEGSVSTLKIQRTERGDSAVYLCASSAQGARVNTEAFFGQGTRLTVV.

V usage is TRBV7-9 and J usage is TRBJ1-3; D may be TRBD1 (5 bases). Germline V gene lookup returns CDR1 SEHNR and CDR2 FQNEAQ (reference sequence). The CDR3 length is 13 residues. V was cut by 2 bases and J by 8 bases, with 10 bases left in between. In nucleotides, the CDR3 is TGTGCCAGCAGCTTATGGGGGGACCACACCATATATTTT. Its translation: CASSLWGDHTIYF. The complete variable domain, with remaining parts taken from reference TRBV7-9 and TRBJ1-3, reads DTGVSQNPRHKITKRGQNVTFRCDPISEHNRLYWYRQTLGQGPEFLTYFQNEAQLEKSRLLSDRFSAERPKGSFSTLEIQRTEQGDSAMYLCASSLWGDHTIYFGEGSWLTVV.

The genes are TRBV18 and TRBJ1-2; possibly TRBD1 for D (6 bases). Trimming cost V 3 bases and J 7 bases, with 15 bases left between them. Germline V gene sequence: CDR1 KGHSH, CDR2 LQKENI. The CDR3 loop spans 14 amino acids. CDR3 coding DNA: TGTGCCAGCTCACCTGAGGGGGTAGCTGGTGGCTACACCTTC. Residues: CASSPEGVAGGYTF.

V and J are TRBV18 and TRBJ2-5; 7 bases are a match to TRBD2. The V and J ends lost 5 bases and 4 bases, in that order; junction bases with no gene match: 10. The CDR3 covers 15 residues. CDR1 is KGHSH, CDR2 LQKENI, per germline. The CDR3 DNA reads as TGTGCCAGCTCATACCAGCGGGGCGGCGGAGAGACCCAGTACTTC. It encodes CASSYQRGGGETQYF.

The chain has TRBV27 and TRBJ1-2; D remains ambiguous. V was shortened by 2 bases and J by 6 bases, with 16 bases between the two germline ends. The CDR3 covers 15 residues. CDR1 MNHEY and CDR2 SMNVEV come from the germline V gene (reference sequence). This chain's CDR3 is CASSLSWWSGDGYTF. The DNA of the CDR3 is TGTGCCAGCAGTTTAAGCTGGTGGTCCGGGGATGGCTACACCTTC.

This chain links TRBV6-5 with TRBJ2-7; 7 bases are a match to TRBD1. The CDR3 consists of 13 residues. Germline CDR1 MNHEY, CDR2 SVGAGI. J lost 5 bases, V lost 5 bases, and 6 bases had no gene match. The CDR3 DNA follows: TGTGCCAGCAGTACCCTGACAGGGAACGAGCAGTACTTC. Amino acid sequence: CASSTLTGNEQYF.

This rearrangement joins TRBV11-1 to TRBJ2-7, with TRBD1 matching 9 bases. CDR1 and CDR2 from the germline V gene are SGHAT and FQDESV (reference sequence). This CDR3 is built from 14 residues. J gave up 2 bases and V 5 bases, and 4 bases lay outside the gene matches. CDR3 residues: CASSLGTGTYEQYF. In nucleotides, the CDR3 is TGTGCCAGCAGCCTCGGGACAGGGACCTACGAGCAGTACTTC.

The chain couples TRBV27 to TRBJ2-3; 10 nucleotides align to TRBD2. Germline CDR1 MNHEY, CDR2 SMNVEV (reference sequence). The CDR3 runs 16 residues. V was pared by 3 bases and J by 3 bases, with 6 bases of the junction left unmatched. The CDR3 is CASSFYGLAETDTQYF. The CDR3 DNA is TGTGCCAGCAGTTTCTACGGACTAGCGGAAACAGATACGCAGTATTTT.

J is TRBJ1-6 and V is TRBV19; 7 bases match TRBD1. Germline V gene sequence: CDR1 LNHDA, CDR2 SQIVND (reference sequence). The CDR3 contains 14 residues. Trimming took 5 bases from V and 7 from J; bases not matched to a gene: 5. CDR3 nucleotide sequence: TGTGCCAGTAGTCCCCCGACAGGGAATTCACCCCTCCACTTT. This gives the protein CASSPPTGNSPLHF.

The table lists this clone with a count of one. V usage is TRBV25-1 and J usage is TRBJ2-1; D may be TRBD1 (5 bases). CDR1 and CDR2 from the germline V gene are MGHDK and SYGVNS. V was pared by 6 bases and J by 0 bases, with 9 bases between. This CDR3 region has 14 residues. The CDR3 sequence is CASSRQSSYNEQFF. For the CDR3, the DNA is TGTGCCAGCAGCCGACAGAGCTCCTACAATGAGCAGTTCTTC.

V gene TRBV24-1 combines with J gene TRBJ2-2; possible D gene TRBD1, 7 bases. V was trimmed by 9 bases and J by 1 base, leaving 11 bases between them. This CDR3 region has 14 residues. CDR1 and CDR2 (germline): KGHDR, SFDVKD. CDR3 loop: CATGRTGNTGELFF. The CDR3 DNA follows: TGTGCCACCGGGAGGACAGGGAACACCGGGGAGCTGTTTTTT.

The rearrangement uses TRBV2 and TRBJ1-1; D might be TRBD1 (5 bases). The CDR3 sequence is 14 residues long. Germline loops: CDR1 SNHLY, CDR2 FYNNEI. V dropped 5 bases and J dropped 1 base, with 11 bases sitting between them. The CDR3, as DNA: TGTGCCAGCAGTCCTCGCGGGGGGAACACTGAAGCTTTCTTT. It translates to CASSPRGGNTEAFF.

This chain links TRBV15 with TRBJ2-7; D possibly corresponds to TRBD2 (5 bases). Germline V gene data show CDR1 as LNHNV and CDR2 as YYDKDF (reference sequence). The CDR3 is 11 residues long. The CDR3 reads CATSVSGFGVV. CDR3 nucleotide sequence: TGTGCCACCAGCGTTTCGGGATTCGGGGTAGTC.

This clone has only one observation. The gene calls are TRBV6-5 and TRBJ1-1; D perhaps matches TRBD1 (5 bases). This CDR3 has 13 amino acids. In germline, CDR1 is MNHEY, CDR2 SVGAGI. Trimming shortened V by 6 bases and J by 4 bases, and 12 bases separated the two germline ends. CDR3 sequence (DNA): TGTGCCAGCAGGCCAGGACAAGCCACTGAAGCTTTCTTT. This translates into CASRPGQATEAFF.

The CDR3 coding sequence is TGTGCCAGCAGCTTAGGACTAGCGGGGGTGAGCTCCTACAATGAGCAGTTCTTC. As protein: CASSLGLAGVSSYNEQFF. The chain couples TRBV7-2 to TRBJ2-1, with 12 bases matching TRBD2. The CDR3 covers 18 residues. The V segment lost 1 base and the J segment 0 bases; nucleotides outside the gene matches: 4. CDR1 is SGHTA and CDR2 is FQGNSA in the germline V gene.

The chain carries TRBV19 and TRBJ1-2; 7 positions match TRBD1. V lost 5 bases to trimming and J lost 2 bases; unmatched junction nucleotides: 8. The CDR3 length is 15 residues. Germline values: CDR1 LNHDA, CDR2 SQIVND (reference sequence). Here the CDR3 DNA reads TGTGCCAGTAGTGACCCGGACAGGCTAAACTATGGCTACACCTTC. Encoded protein: CASSDPDRLNYGYTF.

The rearrangement links TRBV29-1 to TRBJ2-5; D gene unclear. Trimming took off 7 bases at V and 1 base at J, with 13 bases between the two ends. There are 13 residues in the CDR3. The germline CDR1 and CDR2 sequences are SQVTM and ANQGSEA. The CDR3 region has the DNA TGCAGCGCCGCCGTGAGAGTCCAAGAGACCCAGTACTTC. Protein: CSAAVRVQETQYF.

This clone was observed a few times. The chain's CDR3 is CASSQGFGTGRRNSPLHF. For the CDR3, the DNA is TGTGCCAGCAGCCAGGGGTTCGGGACAGGGAGACGAAACTCACCCCTCCACTTT. This chain connects TRBV3-1 (or the pseudogene TRBV3-2) to TRBJ1-6, with 9 bases lining up with TRBD1. V lost 3 bases and J lost 10; bases outside the gene matches: 16. The V gene's germline CDR1 is LGHDT and CDR2 YNNKEL (reference sequence). The CDR3 consists of 18 residues.

The genes are TRBV5-1 and TRBJ1-1; 9 bases agree with TRBD1. The trim removed 1 base at V and 1 base at J, leaving 2 bases unmatched. The CDR3 length is 15 residues. Germline-derived CDR1 and CDR2 are SGHRS and YFSETQ. The CDR3 region is CASSLTGGQNTEAFF. In DNA form, the CDR3 reads TGCGCCAGCAGCTTGACAGGGGGCCAGAACACTGAAGCTTTCTTT.